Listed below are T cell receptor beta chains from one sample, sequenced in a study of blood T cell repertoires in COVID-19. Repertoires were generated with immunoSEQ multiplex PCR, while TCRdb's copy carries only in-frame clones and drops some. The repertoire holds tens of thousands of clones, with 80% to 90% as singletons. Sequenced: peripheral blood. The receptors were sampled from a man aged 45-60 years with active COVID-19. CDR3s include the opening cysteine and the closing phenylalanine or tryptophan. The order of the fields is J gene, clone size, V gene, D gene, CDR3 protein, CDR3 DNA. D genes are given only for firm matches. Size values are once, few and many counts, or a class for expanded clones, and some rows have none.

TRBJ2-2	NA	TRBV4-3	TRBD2	CASSQGGLAGVRGELFF	TGCGCCAGCAGCCAAGGGGGACTAGCGGGAGTAAGGGGGGAGCTGTTTTTT
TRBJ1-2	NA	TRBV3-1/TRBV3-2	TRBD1	CASSRIGQGEKGYTF	TGTGCCAGCAGCCGCATTGGACAGGGAGAGAAGGGCTACACCTTC
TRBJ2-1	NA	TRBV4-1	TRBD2	CASSRTSGGFYNEQFF	TGCGCCAGCAGCCGGACTAGCGGGGGCTTCTACAATGAGCAGTTCTTC
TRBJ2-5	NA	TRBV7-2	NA	CASSLVTQETQYF	TGTGCCAGCAGCTTAGTGACTCAAGAGACCCAGTACTTC
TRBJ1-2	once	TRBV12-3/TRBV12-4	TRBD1	CASSLGQGDFWGF	TGTGCCAGCAGTTTAGGACAGGGGGACTTTTGGGGCTTC
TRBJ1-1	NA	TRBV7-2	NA	CASSANPGNTEAFF	TGTGCCAGCAGTGCAAATCCGGGGAACACTGAAGCTTTCTTT
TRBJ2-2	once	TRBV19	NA	CASSIGGGGTGELFF	TGTGCCAGTAGTATAGGAGGCGGCGGTACCGGGGAGCTGTTTTTT
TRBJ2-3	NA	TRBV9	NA	CASSVVGSAADTQYF	TGTGCCAGCAGCGTAGTAGGTAGCGCCGCAGATACGCAGTATTTT
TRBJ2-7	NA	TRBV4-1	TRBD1	CASSQGGGRGIYEQYF	TGCGCCAGCAGCCAAGGCGGAGGCAGGGGGATCTACGAGCAGTACTTC
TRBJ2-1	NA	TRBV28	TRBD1	CAASDRGRYNEQFF	TGTGCCGCCTCGGACAGGGGCCGTTACAATGAGCAGTTCTTC
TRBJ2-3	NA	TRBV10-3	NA	CAISRGTDTQYF	TGTGCCATCAGCAGGGGCACAGATACGCAGTATTTT
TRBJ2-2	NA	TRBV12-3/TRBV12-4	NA	CASRLQNTGELFF	TGTGCCAGCAGGTTACAAAACACCGGGGAGCTGTTTTTT
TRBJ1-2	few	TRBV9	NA	CASSVGQVNYGYTF	TGTGCCAGCAGCGTAGGACAGGTCAACTATGGCTACACCTTC
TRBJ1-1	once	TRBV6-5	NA	CASTNGVEAFF	TGTGCCAGCACCAACGGGGTAGAAGCTTTCTTT
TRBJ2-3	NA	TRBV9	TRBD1	CASSVGGTGADTQYF	TGTGCCAGCAGCGTAGGGGGGACAGGGGCGGATACGCAGTATTTT
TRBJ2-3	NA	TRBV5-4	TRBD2	CASSLFTLAGGADTQYF	TGTGCCAGCAGCTTGTTCACGCTAGCGGGGGGGGCAGATACGCAGTATTTT
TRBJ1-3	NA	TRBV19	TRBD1	CARPPNERTGRPDTIYF	TGTGCCCGACCCCCAAATGAACGGACAGGGCGGCCGGACACCATATATTTT
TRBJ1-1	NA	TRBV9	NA	CASSVGGDDTEAFF	TGTGCCAGCAGCGTAGGGGGGGATGACACTGAAGCTTTCTTT
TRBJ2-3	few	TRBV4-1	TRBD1	CASSHTETGTGDTDTQYF	TGCGCCAGCAGCCACACGGAAACCGGGACAGGGGACACAGATACGCAGTATTTT
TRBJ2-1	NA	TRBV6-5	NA	CASGDNYNEQFF	TGTGCCAGCGGGGACAACTACAATGAGCAGTTCTTC
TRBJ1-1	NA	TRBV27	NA	CATGVRNRVIMTEAFF	TGTGCCACTGGGGTGAGGAACAGGGTGATCATGACTGAAGCTTTCTTT
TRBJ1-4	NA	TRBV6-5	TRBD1	CASRKQGGLNEKLFF	TGTGCCAGCAGGAAACAGGGGGGGTTGAATGAAAAACTGTTTTTT
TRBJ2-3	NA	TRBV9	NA	CASSGNPDSDTQYF	TGTGCCAGCAGCGGGAACCCCGACTCAGATACGCAGTATTTT
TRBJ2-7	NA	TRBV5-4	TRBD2	CASSPEWGGSYEQYF	TGTGCCAGCAGCCCGGAGTGGGGGGGCTCCTACGAGCAGTACTTC
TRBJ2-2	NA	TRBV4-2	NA	CASSQELSILVYTGELFF	TGTGCCAGCAGCCAAGAATTAAGTATACTAGTTTACACCGGGGAGCTGTTTTTT
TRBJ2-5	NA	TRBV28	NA	CASSLPAPGTQYF	TGTGCCAGCTCCTTACCTGCCCCGGGGACCCAGTACTTC
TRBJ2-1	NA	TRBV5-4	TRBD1	CASSIGTGEGEQFF	TGTGCCAGCAGCATAGGGACAGGGGAAGGCGAGCAGTTCTTC
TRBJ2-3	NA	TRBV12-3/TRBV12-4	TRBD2	CASSFKRGGPSGF	TGTGCCAGCAGTTTCAAGCGGGGGGGCCCCTCTGGTTTT
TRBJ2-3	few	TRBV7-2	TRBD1	CASSLQQGVTDTQYF	TGTGCCAGCAGCTTACAACAGGGGGTAACAGATACGCAGTATTTT
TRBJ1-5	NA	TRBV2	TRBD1	CASSPGGRNQPQHF	TGTGCCAGCAGTCCAGGGGGCCGCAATCAGCCCCAGCATTTT
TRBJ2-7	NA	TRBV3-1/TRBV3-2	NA	CASSQGVGVNEQYF	TGTGCCAGCAGCCAAGGGGTAGGGGTCAACGAGCAGTACTTC
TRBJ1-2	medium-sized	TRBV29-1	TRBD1	CSALPAGGKGYTF	TGCAGCGCCTTACCAGCAGGGGGAAAGGGCTACACCTTC
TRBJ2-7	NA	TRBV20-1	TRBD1	CSASGDRGKNEQYF	TGCAGTGCTAGTGGGGACAGGGGTAAGAACGAGCAGTACTTC
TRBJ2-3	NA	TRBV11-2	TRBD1	CASSLGQGGDTQYF	TGTGCCAGCAGCTTGGGACAGGGTGGAGATACGCAGTATTTT
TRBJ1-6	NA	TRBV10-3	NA	CAISEGGRGNSPLHF	TGTGCCATCAGTGAGGGGGGCAGGGGAAATTCACCCCTCCACTTT
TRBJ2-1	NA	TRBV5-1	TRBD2	CASSPGAGGSGNEQFF	TGCGCCAGCAGCCCGGGAGCCGGGGGGTCGGGGAATGAGCAGTTCTTC
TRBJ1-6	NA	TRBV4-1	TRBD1	CASSPQDRVIYNSPLHF	TGCGCCAGCAGCCCCCAAGACAGGGTGATCTATAATTCACCCCTCCACTTT
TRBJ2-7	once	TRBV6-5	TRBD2	CASSYLAGGAEQYF	TGTGCCAGCAGTTATCTAGCGGGAGGAGCCGAGCAGTACTTC
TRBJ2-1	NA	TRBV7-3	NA	CASSLDARGEQFF	TGTGCCAGCAGCCTCGACGCCCGGGGTGAGCAGTTCTTC
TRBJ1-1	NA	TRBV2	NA	CASSEEQGYMNAEAFF	TGTGCCAGCAGTGAGGAGCAGGGCTACATGAACGCTGAAGCTTTCTTT
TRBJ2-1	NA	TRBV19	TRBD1	CASSTPDRGYEQFF	TGTGCCAGTAGTACCCCGGACAGGGGCTATGAGCAGTTCTTC
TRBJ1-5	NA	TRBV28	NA	CASSLVPAGNQPQHF	TGTGCCAGCAGTTTAGTACCGGCCGGGAATCAGCCCCAGCATTTT
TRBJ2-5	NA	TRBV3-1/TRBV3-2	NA	CASSAPRGIGETQYF	TGTGCCAGCAGCGCTCCGCGGGGAATAGGGGAGACCCAGTACTTC
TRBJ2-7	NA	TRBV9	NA	CASSRLDGSGYEQYF	TGTGCCAGCAGCAGACTTGATGGTTCAGGGTACGAGCAGTACTTC
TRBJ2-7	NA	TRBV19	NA	CASSIGGGAGEQYF	TGTGCCAGTAGTATAGGAGGGGGCGCGGGGGAGCAGTACTTC
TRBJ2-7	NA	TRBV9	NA	CASSANIESYEQYF	TGTGCCAGCAGCGCGAATATAGAGTCCTACGAGCAGTACTTC
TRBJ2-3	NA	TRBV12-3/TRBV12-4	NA	CASSRQEDTQYF	TGTGCCAGCAGTCGACAGGAGGATACGCAGTATTTT
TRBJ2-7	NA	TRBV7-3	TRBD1	CASSPEAGDRGSEQYF	TGTGCCAGCAGCCCCGAGGCGGGGGACAGGGGTTCCGAGCAGTACTTC
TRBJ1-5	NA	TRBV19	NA	CASSPQNQPQHF	TGTGCCAGTAGTCCCCAGAATCAGCCCCAGCATTTT
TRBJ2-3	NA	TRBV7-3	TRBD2	CASSLGRGTDTQYF	TGTGCCAGCAGCCTCGGGAGGGGCACAGATACGCAGTATTTT
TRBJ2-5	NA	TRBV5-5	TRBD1	CASSLGQGAWETQYF	TGTGCCAGCAGCCTCGGACAGGGGGCATGGGAGACCCAGTACTTC
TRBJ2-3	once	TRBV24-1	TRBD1	CATSETGTGRDTQYF	TGTGCCACCAGTGAAACCGGGACAGGGAGAGATACGCAGTATTTT
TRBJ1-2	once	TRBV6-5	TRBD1	CASSYSDRGNYGYTF	TGTGCCAGCAGTTATTCCGACAGGGGTAACTATGGCTACACCTTC
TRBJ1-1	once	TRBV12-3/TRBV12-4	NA	CASSSTWRAFF	TGTGCCAGCAGCTCAACCTGGAGGGCTTTCTTT
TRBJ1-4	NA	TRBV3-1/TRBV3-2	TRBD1	CASSQETGGDNEKLFF	TGTGCCAGCAGCCAAGAGACAGGGGGTGATAATGAAAAACTGTTTTTT
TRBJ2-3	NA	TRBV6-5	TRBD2	CASNFFGTKEDTQYF	TGTGCCAGCAACTTCTTCGGGACTAAGGAAGATACGCAGTATTTT
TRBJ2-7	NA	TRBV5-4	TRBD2	CASSLVGGGEQYF	TGTGCCAGCAGCTTGGTGGGGGGGGGCGAGCAGTACTTC
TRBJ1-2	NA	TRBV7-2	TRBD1	CASGFGTANYGYTF	TGTGCCAGCGGCTTTGGGACAGCTAACTATGGCTACACCTTC
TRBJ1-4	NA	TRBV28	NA	CASSYPQGGDEKLFF	TGTGCCAGCAGTTACCCACAGGGTGGGGATGAAAAACTGTTTTTT
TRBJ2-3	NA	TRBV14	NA	CASSPSLEVTSTDTQYF	TGTGCCAGCAGCCCTTCCTTGGAGGTTACTAGCACAGATACGCAGTATTTT